This T cell receptor beta chain was obtained from a study of Graves' ophthalmopathy and Graves' hyperthyroidism. Amplification of TCR beta CDR3 regions used RNA transcripts. HTBI-primed RT-PCR formed the first round, and a multiplex PCR formed the second. TCRdb used MiXCR to reprocess the multiplex PCR reads, holding one entry per CDR3 protein. The profile shows 500,000 to 600,000 distinct CDR3 sequences, 39% of them singletons. The specimen was peripheral blood or thyroid tissue (not recorded which). The receptor's source is an adult man with Graves' hyperthyroidism.

The CDR3 loop is CSVEERTGGNYGYTF. DNA of the CDR3: TGCAGCGTTGAGGAGAGGACAGGGGGCAACTATGGCTACACCTTC. The chain links TRBV29-1 to TRBJ1-2; 11 bases are a match to TRBD1. The CDR3 is made up of 15 amino acids. CDR1 and CDR2 (germline): SQVTM, ANQGSEA. With 3 bases clipped from V and 2 bases from J, the junction kept 5 bases outside the gene matches.